This T cell receptor (beta chain) is from a study of long-term antiretroviral therapy in people with HIV (dated by TCRdb to the early 2020s). Notes on the research overall: The earliest samples were collected roughly a decade before the 2015 WHO recommendation for immediate ART, at a time when ART was usually postponed until CD4 counts fell. Among the approximately 30 participants with HIV, over nine were female. This retrospective serial study examined whether starting ART and sustained HIV suppression were associated with changes in the composition and diversity of the TRB repertoire in peripheral blood. Test extractions of a monoclonal T-cell line alongside under 35 polyclonal samples showed no cross-contamination during QIAcube processing. A total of about 190 cryopreserved PBMC samples were contributed to the cohort by 30 adults with confirmed HIV infection, with samples collected serially over a mean of around 6 years (range 1-12). What the study reported, not specific to this receptor: Inferences about post-ART repertoire changes were limited because no data were available on ART adherence, viral resistance or therapy changes. Starting ART was linked to a significant rise in TRB diversity, yet even with long-term ART the diversity remained significantly lower than in transplant donor controls. CDR3 length ranges in HIV repertoires were narrower than in controls, and network structure suggested an antigen-experienced repertoire with only a slight naive shift after ART. Unsorted PBMC were profiled instead of sorted CD4+ and CD8+ T cells because pre-ART samples had limited cell numbers. At every time point, the repertoire was dominated by expanded TRB clones first identified before ART initiation, although this dominance fluctuated and, in many PLHIV, declined after ART. Because PBMC availability was limited, only the TCR beta chain was sequenced, with no alpha chain pairing. The samples span the years 2004 to 2017, and the ART regimens used at that time may not be as effective as current regimens.

On this clone itself: Its antigen target is currently unknown. Base qualities are not recorded, but no much larger clone differs from it by a single base.

V is cut by 1 base and J by 2 bases, and the space between the germline ends is 6 bases. The CDR3 spans 14 residues, from the cysteine through the phenylalanine. Only the CDR3 region is kept as DNA, spanning 42 bases read in frame from base 1. As encoded in the germline V gene, CDR1 is MNHNS while CDR2 is SASEGT. The immunoSEQ hsTCRB v3.0 assay was used at survey level resolution to sequence the TRB variable region. A depth of about 40,000-50,000 T-cell genomes per sample was targeted for TRB sequencing. TRB libraries were pooled and sequenced on an Illumina MiSeq using a v3 150-cycle kit. In the authors' own workflow: Analysis of repertoires was carried out in R inside a reproducible Nextflow workflow spanning QC, data transformation and analysis. Custom analyses were implemented in LymphoSeq2, an R package for AIRR-Seq data exploration. A handful of samples that produced fewer than 5000 total TRB sequences were removed, so approximately 190 HIV repertoires were analyzed. Among the 180 or so HIV repertoires that were kept, some 61 were collected before ART initiation and around 130 were collected after ART initiation. Repertoires were downsampled to 5000 TRB nucleotide sequences, with summary statistics averaged over 100 downsampling iterations. The analysis kept only TRB sequences whose CDR3 regions were at least seven amino acids long. Two measures captured diversity: a Shannon entropy-derived clonality score and the Gini coefficient. Repertoire networks linked the top 5000 CDR3 amino acid sequences whenever two sequences differed by an edit distance of one. Antigen specificity groups and MHC restriction were predicted for TRB CDR3 amino acid sequences with GLIPH2. Known CMV, EBV, HIV or tissue antigen associations were flagged by matching CDR3 amino acid sequences against VDJdb and McPAS-TCR. Pre-ART, post-ART and control groups were compared with Wilcoxon signed-rank tests and Holm-Bonferroni correction. This is the immuneACCESS table as TCRdb keeps it, with only in-frame sequences that have V and J called. A part of the clones is gone; compared with another copy, unresolved V genes explain less than half, and the rest is unexplained. V and J calls and clone size are copied from that table; D and trimming were computed from the DNA. The table for this sample lists 25,000 or so clones; around four fifths of them were counted only once. The biggest ten clones account for approximately 4.8% of the sample.

To be included, a participant needed at least one PBMC sample from before ART initiation plus at least two post-ART samples. Every participant with HIV received treatment in the United States of America. Before DNA extraction, cryopreserved samples of about 0.95-10 million PBMC were thawed and washed. At the time of the earliest PBMC sample, participants with HIV were aged between roughly 20 and 60 years. Each participant contributed PBMC samples from 1-4 timepoints before ART initiation and 2-8 timepoints after ART initiation, with a median of 7 samples. Serial HIV viral load, CD4+ T-cell count, ART history and demographic data were obtained for every participant. Using a Qiagen kit on a QIAcube, genomic DNA was extracted from unsorted PBMC, with samples processed in batches of 12.

The sample in question was unsorted PBMCs, obtained 3 years after starting antiretroviral therapy. This chain joins TRBV6-1 to TRBJ1-3; the D gene identity is not certain. The sequence was collected from a young man with HIV. The bases are TGTGCCAGCAGTGAAGGGGGAGCTGGAAACACCATATATTTT. Its protein product is CASSEGGAGNTIYF.